What follows are 21 T cell receptor beta chains derived from one specimen sequenced in a study of blood T cell repertoires in COVID-19. Repertoires were generated with immunoSEQ multiplex PCR, while TCRdb's copy carries only in-frame clones and drops some. Here the sample spans 250,000 or so clones, around 88% being singletons. Sample: PBMCs or T cells enriched from blood (not recorded which). Source of these receptors: a woman in her thirties or forties with acute COVID-19.

This clone appeared a single time. The chain carries TRBV28 and TRBJ2-4, with 9 bases matching TRBD1. Germline loops: CDR1 MDHEN, CDR2 SYDVKM. The junction had 6 bases not matched to a gene; V was cut back by 5 bases and J by 1 base. The CDR3 totals 16 residues. CDR3 amino acids: CASSPPGTGAKNIQYF. CDR3 coding DNA: TGTGCCAGCAGTCCTCCGGGGACAGGGGCCAAAAACATTCAGTACTTC.

CDR3 sequence reads: CASSSPSGATDTQYF. CDR3 nucleotide sequence: TGTGCCAGCAGTTCCCCCTCAGGGGCCACAGATACGCAGTATTTT. This chain uses TRBV6-2 or TRBV6-3 with TRBJ2-3; a weak D match, TRBD1 (6 bases). The CDR3 runs 15 residues. The ends were cut back, 4 bases at V and 2 bases at J, with 13 bases in the middle. Germline CDR1 is MNHEY and CDR2 is SVGEGT.

This chain connects TRBV18 to TRBJ2-4; 9 bases match TRBD2. V lost 2 bases and J lost 12; bases outside the gene matches: 8. From germline, CDR1 is KGHSH and CDR2 LQKENI. The CDR3 has 14 residues. CDR3 in DNA: TGTGCCAGCTCACCAAAGGAACTAGCGGGCGGTCAGTACTTC. This gives the protein CASSPKELAGGQYF.

The CDR3 region is CASSLNFSVFAAKNIQYF. CDR3 DNA: TGTGCCAGCAGCTTAAATTTTTCAGTCTTCGCAGCCAAAAACATTCAGTACTTC. The V gene is TRBV11-2, the J gene TRBJ2-4; no reliable D call. Trimming took 2 bases from V and 0 from J, leaving 17 bases between them. The CDR3 runs to 18 residues. Germline CDR1 SGHAT, CDR2 FQNNGV.

The chain recombines TRBV30 with TRBJ2-1; a possible D gene is TRBD2 (6 bases). Trimming removed 1 base at V and 6 bases at J, with 13 bases between. This CDR3 region has 14 residues. Germline V CDR1 and CDR2: GTSNPN, SVGIG (reference sequence). CDR3 sequence reads: CAWSGWRGLNEQFF. The CDR3 DNA is TGTGCCTGGAGTGGGTGGCGGGGCCTCAATGAGCAGTTCTTC.

V and J are TRBV6-5 and TRBJ2-7; 10 bases match TRBD1. CDR3 length: 15 residues. V shed 7 bases, J shed 6 bases, and the junction held 12 bases outside the gene matches. Germline V gene sequence: CDR1 MNHEY, CDR2 SVGAGI. The CDR3, as DNA: TGTGCCAGCACCTTACTGGGACAGGGGATAAGCGAGCAGTACTTC. Translated: CASTLLGQGISEQYF.

The chain uses TRBV4-3 and TRBJ2-5, with D tentatively TRBD1 (5 bases). V was trimmed by 0 bases and J by 9 bases, leaving 14 bases between them. This CDR3 contains 14 residues. Germline assignment: CDR1 LGHNA and CDR2 YSLEER. In DNA form, the CDR3 reads TGCGCCAGCAGCCAAGATGGGCTTAAGGGGCCCCAGTACTTC. Residues: CASSQDGLKGPQYF.

The rearrangement joins TRBV7-7 to TRBJ2-2; tentatively, D is TRBD1 (5 bases). CDR1 and CDR2 from the germline V gene are SSHAT and FNYEAQ (reference sequence). This CDR3 has 13 amino acids. Trimming shortened V by 5 bases and J by 6 bases, and 10 bases separated the two germline ends. The CDR3 loop reads CASSPRVAGELFF. The DNA for the CDR3 is TGTGCCAGCAGCCCCAGGGTGGCCGGGGAGCTGTTTTTT.

The CDR3 is CARLSEQFF. The CDR3 DNA follows: TGTGCCAGGTTGTCGGAGCAGTTCTTC. The chain combines TRBV7-9 with TRBJ2-1; no definite D call. Germline CDR1 SEHNR, CDR2 FQNEAQ (reference sequence). This CDR3 contains 9 residues. V lost 9 bases to trimming and J lost 10 bases, with 7 bases between them.

As DNA, the CDR3 is TGTGCCAGCAGCTTAGTCGGCAGGGGTAGTGGCTACACCTTC. Translation gives CASSLVGRGSGYTF. The chain recombines TRBV7-2 with TRBJ1-2, with D perhaps TRBD1 (6 bases). Trimming pared 1 base from V and 7 bases from J, leaving 13 bases between. The CDR3 spans 14 residues. Germline assignment: CDR1 SGHTA and CDR2 FQGNSA. The full variable domain, its missing parts supplied by reference TRBV7-2 and TRBJ1-2, is GAGVSQSPSNKVTEKGKDVELRCDPISGHTALYWYRQSLGQGLEFLIYFQGNSAPDKSGLPSDRFSAERTGGSVSTLTIQRTQQEDSAVYLCASSLVGRGSGYTFGSGTRLTVV.

This chain links TRBV6-5 with TRBJ1-6; 7 nucleotides agree with TRBD1. J lost 7 bases, V lost 0 bases, and 3 bases had no gene match. There are 15 residues in the CDR3. Germline-derived CDR1 and CDR2 are MNHEY and SVGAGI. CDR3 amino acids: CASSYSGTANSPLHF. In nucleotides, the CDR3 is TGTGCCAGCAGTTACTCCGGGACAGCCAATTCACCCCTCCACTTT.

The chain recombines TRBV5-1 with TRBJ2-5; TRBD2 matches 8 bases. CDR3 length: 15 residues. The germline V gene encodes CDR1 SGHRS and CDR2 YFSETQ. The J segment lost 1 base and the V segment lost 3 bases, leaving 5 bases of the junction unmatched. The CDR3 nucleotides are TGCGCCAGCAGCTCCCTGACTAGCGCCCAAGAGACCCAGTACTTC. As protein: CASSSLTSAQETQYF.

V is TRBV18 and J is TRBJ2-7, with 9 bases fitting TRBD1. The germline V gene encodes CDR1 KGHSH and CDR2 LQKENI. After removal of 1 base from V and 4 bases from J, the junction contained 8 bases not matched to a gene. This CDR3 spans 16 amino acids. CDR3 bases: TGTGCCAGCTCACCACAATCGAAGGGACAGGGATACGAGCAGTACTTC. Translated, it gives CASSPQSKGQGYEQYF.

This chain links TRBV5-1 with TRBJ2-3; the D gene is possibly TRBD2 (5 bases). The length of the CDR3 is 14 residues. V was cut by 6 bases and J by 2 bases, with 13 bases left in between. Germline V gives CDR1 SGHRS, CDR2 YFSETQ. The CDR3 coding sequence is TGCGCCAGCAACCTCCGGGGAGTCACAGATACGCAGTATTTT. Amino acid sequence: CASNLRGVTDTQYF. Complete variable domain (other parts from reference TRBV5-1 and TRBJ2-3): KAGVTQTPRYLIKTRGQQVTLSCSPISGHRSVSWYQQTPGQGLQFLFEYFSETQRNKGNFPGRFSGRQFSNSRSEMNVSTLELGDSALYLCASNLRGVTDTQYFGPGTRLTVL.

V and J are TRBV5-6 and TRBJ2-7; TRBD1 might be the D (7 bases). The CDR3 has 16 residues. V was pared by 0 bases and J by 0 bases, with 13 bases between. CDR1 and CDR2 from the germline V gene are SGHDT and YYEEEE. The CDR3 loop reads CASSLAGGQSSYEQYF. DNA for the CDR3: TGTGCCAGCAGCTTGGCCGGGGGACAGAGCTCCTACGAGCAGTACTTC.

This chain links TRBV11-2 with TRBJ1-2; 8 bases align to TRBD1. CDR1 is SGHAT and CDR2 is FQNNGV in the germline V gene. The trim removed 5 bases at V and 4 bases at J, leaving 3 bases unmatched. This CDR3 region has 13 residues. The CDR3 sequence is CASSGTGFYGYTF. The CDR3 DNA reads TGTGCCAGCAGCGGGACAGGATTCTATGGCTACACCTTC.

V usage is TRBV2 and J usage is TRBJ2-2, with D perhaps TRBD2 (6 bases). V dropped 1 base and J dropped 4 bases, with 10 bases sitting between them. Per germline, CDR1 SNHLY and CDR2 FYNNEI. The CDR3 is 15 residues long. The CDR3 nucleotides are TGTGCCAGCAGTGAAGTGGGACTGTCCACCGGGGAGCTGTTTTTT. Translating it yields CASSEVGLSTGELFF.

This clone showed up just once. The chain employs TRBV7-2 and TRBJ1-1; 10 bases agree with TRBD1. This CDR3 has 17 residues. V shed 1 base and J 2 bases; nucleotides not matched to a gene: 7. Germline V gene lookup returns CDR1 SGHTA and CDR2 FQGNSA. CDR3 in amino acids: CASSLVGQGPSNTEAFF. In DNA, the CDR3 is TGTGCCAGCAGCTTAGTGGGACAGGGGCCCTCCAACACTGAAGCTTTCTTT.

The chain links TRBV28 to TRBJ1-3; D perhaps matches TRBD1 (5 bases). This CDR3 comprises 15 residues. V was trimmed by 2 bases and J by 0 bases, leaving 8 bases between them. Germline V lookup: CDR1 MDHEN, CDR2 SYDVKM. The CDR3 sequence is CASSLVDISGNTIYF. CDR3 coding DNA: TGTGCCAGCAGTTTAGTGGACATCTCTGGAAACACCATATATTTT. Full variable domain (missing parts from reference TRBV28 and TRBJ1-3): DVKVTQSSRYLVKRTGEKVFLECVQDMDHENMFWYRQDPGLGLRLIYFSYDVKMKEKGDIPEGYSVSREKKERFSLILESASTNQTSMYLCASSLVDISGNTIYFGEGSWLTVV.

The DNA for the CDR3 is TGTGCCAGCAGCTTGACTAGCGGGAGGTGGAAGACCCAGTACTTC. This encodes CASSLTSGRWKTQYF. V gene TRBV5-6 combines with J gene TRBJ2-5; 12 nucleotides agree with TRBD2. The CDR3 is 15 residues long. V lost 1 base to trimming and J lost 6 bases; unmatched junction nucleotides: 4. Looked up from germline, CDR1 is SGHDT and CDR2 is YYEEEE.

This clone was seen more than once but under ten times. The chain couples TRBV28 to TRBJ1-5; weak D call: TRBD1 (6 bases). Germline-derived CDR1 and CDR2 are MDHEN and SYDVKM. V shed 2 bases and J shed 2 bases, with 13 bases lying between them. This CDR3 comprises 16 residues. CDR3 in amino acids: CASSLGARGGNQPQHF. The CDR3 coding sequence is TGTGCCAGCAGTTTAGGGGCCAGGGGTGGCAATCAGCCCCAGCATTTT.